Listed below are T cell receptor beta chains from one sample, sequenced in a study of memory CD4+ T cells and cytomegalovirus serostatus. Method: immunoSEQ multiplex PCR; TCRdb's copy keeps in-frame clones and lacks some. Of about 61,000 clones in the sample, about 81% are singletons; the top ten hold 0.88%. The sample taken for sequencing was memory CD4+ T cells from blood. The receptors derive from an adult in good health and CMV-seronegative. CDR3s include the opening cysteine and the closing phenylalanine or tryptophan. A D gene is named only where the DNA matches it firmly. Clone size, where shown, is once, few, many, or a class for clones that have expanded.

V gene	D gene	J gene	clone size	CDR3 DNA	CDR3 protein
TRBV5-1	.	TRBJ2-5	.	TGCGCCAGCAGCTTTGGGGAGTACCAAGAGACCCAGTACTTC	CASSFGEYQETQYF
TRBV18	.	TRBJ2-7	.	TGTGCCAGCTCACCACTCCGGGACGTCTCCTACGAGCAGTACTTC	CASSPLRDVSYEQYF
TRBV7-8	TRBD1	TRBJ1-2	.	TGTGCCAGCAGCTTAACCGGGACAGGGGACTATGGCTACACCTTC	CASSLTGTGDYGYTF
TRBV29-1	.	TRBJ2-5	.	TGCAGCGTTGGACCAGCGGAGACCCAGTACTTC	CSVGPAETQYF
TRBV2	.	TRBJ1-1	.	TGTGCCAGCAGTGAGGAGACTGAAGCTTTCTTT	CASSEETEAFF
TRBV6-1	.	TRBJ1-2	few	TGTGCCACCGCACCCGACAGGTATGGCTACACCTTC	CATAPDRYGYTF
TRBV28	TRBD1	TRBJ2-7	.	TGTGCCAGCAGTTTATGGGACAGGGGCGAGCAGTACTTC	CASSLWDRGEQYF
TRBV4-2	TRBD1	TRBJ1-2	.	TGTGCCAGCAGCTTGGGACAGGTCTATGGCTACACCTTC	CASSLGQVYGYTF
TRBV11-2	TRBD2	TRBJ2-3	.	TGTGCCAGCAGCTTCATCGGCGGGCGGGGGGGCACAGATACGCAGTATTTT	CASSFIGGRGGTDTQYF
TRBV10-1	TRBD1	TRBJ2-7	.	TGCGCCCCCAAAAGGGGGACAGACGCGAGCGAGCAGTACTTC	CAPKRGTDASEQYF
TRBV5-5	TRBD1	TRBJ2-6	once	TGTGCCAGCAGACCCCCGGGACAGACCCCCTCTGGGGCCAACGTCCTGACTTTC	CASRPPGQTPSGANVLTF
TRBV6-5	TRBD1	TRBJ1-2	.	TGTGCCAGCAGTCGCACAGGGGGCTGGGACTATGGCTACACCTTC	CASSRTGGWDYGYTF
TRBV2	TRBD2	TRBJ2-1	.	TGTGCCAGCAGGGGCGGAGGGACTAGCGGGAGGAATGAGCAGTTCTTC	CASRGGGTSGRNEQFF
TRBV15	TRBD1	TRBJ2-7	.	TGTGCCACCAGCAGTCGGACAGGTTACGAGCAGTACTTC	CATSSRTGYEQYF
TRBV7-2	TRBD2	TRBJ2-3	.	TGTGCCAGCAGCTTAGCGGCTAGCGGAGATACGCAGTATTTT	CASSLAASGDTQYF
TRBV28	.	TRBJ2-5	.	TGTGCCAGCAGTAATACAGGGGGGGAAGAGACCCAGTACTTC	CASSNTGGEETQYF
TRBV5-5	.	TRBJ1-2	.	TGTGCCAGCAGCTTGGGTGGTACGGGGACGGCCCTGGGCTATGGCTACACCTTC	CASSLGGTGTALGYGYTF
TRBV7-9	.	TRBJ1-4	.	TGTGCCAGCAGCTACCTGGGGGGTAATGAAAAACTGTTTTTT	CASSYLGGNEKLFF
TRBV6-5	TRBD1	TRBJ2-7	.	TGTGCCAGCAGGTCTTCCGGGACAGGCTTCTACGAGCAGTACTTC	CASRSSGTGFYEQYF
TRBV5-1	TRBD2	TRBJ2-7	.	TGCGCCAGCAGCTTGCTAGCGGGAGCCATAACCTCCTACGAGCAGTACTTC	CASSLLAGAITSYEQYF
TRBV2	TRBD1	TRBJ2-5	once	TGTGCCAGTTCACAGGGGCGAGAGACCCAGTACTTC	CASSQGRETQYF
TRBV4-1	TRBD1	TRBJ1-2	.	TGCGCCAGCAGCCAAGATTCTTCGGACAGGGGGCATCGGGGCTACACCTTC	CASSQDSSDRGHRGYTF